This T cell receptor beta chain was identified during a study of CD8+ T cells in alopecia areata. Study information: Treatment with tofacitinib (6 to 18 months) was followed by 6 months off drug. Study-wide points: In patients, TCRs were shared less clearly than in mice, and HLA may possibly be involved.

The study team obtained lesional scalp punch biopsies and peripheral blood from alopecia areata patients. Sorting separated CD4+ and CD8+ T cells out of PBMCs. Germline V CDR1 and CDR2: SGHRS, YFSETQ. The length of the CDR3 is 15 residues. V lost 2 bases and J 5 bases, leaving 16 bases between the germline ends. As for this clone: Its specificity is unknown.

Isolated RNA was reverse transcribed into cDNA used as the sequencing template. Assay used: immunoSEQ multiplex PCR; TCRdb lists only in-frame clones, some missing. The sample consists of approximately 150,000 clones, approximately 50% of them appearing once. The origin of this receptor is a human donor with alopecia areata. Sequencing used CD4+ T cells sorted from blood. V gene TRBV5-1 combines with J gene TRBJ2-5, with D unclear. CDR3 nucleotides: TGCGCCAGCAGCTTAGGGTTTACCCGAGAGGAGACCCAGTACTTC. Residues: CASSLGFTREETQYF. The complete variable domain, with remaining parts taken from reference TRBV5-1 and TRBJ2-5, reads KAGVTQTPRYLIKTRGQQVTLSCSPISGHRSVSWYQQTPGQGLQFLFEYFSETQRNKGNFPGRFSGRQFSNSRSEMNVSTLELGDSALYLCASSLGFTREETQYFGPGTRLLVL.